This T cell receptor (beta chain) was captured by sequencing in a study of shared clonotypes between healthy human individuals (dated by TCRdb to 2018 to 2020). At the level of the whole study: A couple of women and a few men aged 18 to 49 years were included in the cohort. The study deeply sequenced blood TCR repertoires of 5 or 6 healthy adults to estimate repertoire size and the extent of clonotype sharing between individuals. Different laboratories and diverse techniques were used to prepare libraries and sequence TCR repertoires, to increase sequencing depth and limit assay-specific biases. Between about 0.85 and 8.9 billion PBMCs per donor were obtained by leukapheresis. What the work shows at the level of the full study, not this receptor alone: Only blood was sampled, and tissue TCR repertoires likely differ from those in blood. Pairwise subsampling indicated that sequencing depth was expected to affect the degree of clonotype sharing among donors. The genetic and exposure-history diversity represented was limited by the small number of donors.

The donors were healthy, HIV-negative adults who had no recently reported acute infections or vaccinations. Every donor was a Caucasian adult living in Nashville, Tennessee, USA. For unsorted samples, 100 million or so PBMCs were counted, and genomic DNA was extracted using the QIAamp DNA Blood Mini kit. Blood was collected by leukapheresis, and PBMCs were isolated by Ficoll-Histopaque density gradient centrifugation and then cryopreserved in liquid nitrogen vapor phase. Spanning cysteine to phenylalanine, the CDR3 consists of 15 amino acids. Only the CDR3 portion is preserved as DNA: 45 bases, with reading frame beginning at the first base. CDR1 SEHNR and CDR2 FQNEAQ were looked up in the germline V gene (reference sequence). V gives up 5 bases and J gives up 0 bases, and the segment between their germline ends measures 11 bases. Using the deep immunoSEQ assay, TCR CDR3 regions were amplified from genomic DNA by multiplex PCR. Genomic DNA extracted from each cell subset was distributed evenly over all wells of several immunoSEQ 96-well plates, and each plate served as one replicate. For unsorted PBMC, each replicate PCR was loaded with approximately 300 ng genomic DNA, equivalent to about 30,000 T cell genomes. Genomic DNA from unsorted PBMC was sequenced over ten immunoSEQ deep assay plates. Purified libraries were measured with a Qubit 3.0 fluorometer, size-checked on a Bioanalyzer 2100, and measured again with the KAPA Library Quantification kit. A separate single-read 150-cycle Illumina NextSeq 550 flow cell was used to sequence each immunoSEQ 96-well plate. The study's own analysis went as follows. Because only junctional sequences without quality scores were contained in the immunoSEQ output, filtering matching that applied to full-length reads could not be performed. Sequences were annotated with PyIR, a Python wrapper for IgBLAST v1.9, and V/J genes and CDR3 were assigned using IMGT germline references. Reads with weak V/J assignments (E-value above 1e-6), missing CDR3, stop codons, out-of-frame junctions, or ambiguous translated residues were removed. V3J clonotypes were defined as sequences sharing an identical inferred V gene, J gene, and CDR3 amino acid sequence. The percentage overlap between two repertoires was calculated by dividing the number of shared unique clonotypes by the size of the smaller repertoire. RTK rarefaction, the Chao1 estimator, and Recon v2.1 estimates of unobserved clonotypes were used to assess repertoire richness. The source is immuneACCESS, and TCRdb retained only in-frame sequences with V and J called. Part of the clones is not carried over; for the studies checked, unresolved V genes explain less than half of this, and the remainder is unexplained. The DNA was the basis for D and trimming; V, J and clone size are from that table. For this sample the table gives around 500,000 clones, of which 75% to 85% were detected only once. The ten biggest clones cover 13% of the sample.

Remarks on this clone: Its antigen is currently not known. Nothing much larger sits one base from this clone, and base qualities are not available.

The source is a woman in her thirties or forties in good health. Some clones in this sample may be carry-over from other donors' samples. Sequences were obtained from PBMCs. The receptor chain draws on TRBV7-9 and TRBJ2-1, with a tentative D gene TRBD1 over 6 matching bases. The base sequence is TGTGCCAGCAGCACTAGGGGGAACTCCTACAATGAGCAGTTCTTC. This encodes CASSTRGNSYNEQFF.